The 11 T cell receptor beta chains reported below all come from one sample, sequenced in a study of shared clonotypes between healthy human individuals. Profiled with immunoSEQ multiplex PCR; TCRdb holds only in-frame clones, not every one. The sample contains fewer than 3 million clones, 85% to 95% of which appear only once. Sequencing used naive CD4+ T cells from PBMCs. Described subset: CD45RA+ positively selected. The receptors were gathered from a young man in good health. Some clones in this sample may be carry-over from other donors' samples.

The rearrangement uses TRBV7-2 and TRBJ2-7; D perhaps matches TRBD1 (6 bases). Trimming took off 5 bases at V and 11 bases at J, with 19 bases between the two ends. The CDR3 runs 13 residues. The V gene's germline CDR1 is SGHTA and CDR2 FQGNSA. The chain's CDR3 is CASSAGDGAGEYF. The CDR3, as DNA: TGTGCCAGCAGCGCAGGGGACGGGGCTGGGGAGTACTTC. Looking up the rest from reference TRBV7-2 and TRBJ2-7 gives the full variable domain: GAGVSQSPSNKVTEKGKDVELRCDPISGHTALYWYRQSLGQGLEFLIYFQGNSAPDKSGLPSDRFSAERTGGSVSTLTIQRTQQEDSAVYLCASSAGDGAGEYFGPGTRLTVT.

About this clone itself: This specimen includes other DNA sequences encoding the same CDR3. The CDR3 spells CASSLAIDEQFF. The CDR3 region has the DNA TGCGCCAGCAGCTTGGCCATCGATGAGCAGTTCTTC. The rearrangement links TRBV5-1 to TRBJ2-1; D is ambiguous. Germline V lookup: CDR1 SGHRS, CDR2 YFSETQ. Trimming removed 0 bases at V and 8 bases at J, with 6 bases between. There are 12 residues in the CDR3.

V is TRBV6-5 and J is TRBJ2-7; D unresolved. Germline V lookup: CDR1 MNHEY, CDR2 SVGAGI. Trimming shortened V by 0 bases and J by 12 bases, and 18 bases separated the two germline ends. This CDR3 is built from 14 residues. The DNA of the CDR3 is TGTGCCAGCAGTTACTCCGGACGGACGGCCCTTTGGTACTTC. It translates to CASSYSGRTALWYF.

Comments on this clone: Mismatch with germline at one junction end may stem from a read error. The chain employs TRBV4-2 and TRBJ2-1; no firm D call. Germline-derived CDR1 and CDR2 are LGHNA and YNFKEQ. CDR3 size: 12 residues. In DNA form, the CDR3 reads TGTGCCAGCAGCCAAGAACCGGGCCCCCGGCTCTTC. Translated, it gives CASSQEPGPRLF.

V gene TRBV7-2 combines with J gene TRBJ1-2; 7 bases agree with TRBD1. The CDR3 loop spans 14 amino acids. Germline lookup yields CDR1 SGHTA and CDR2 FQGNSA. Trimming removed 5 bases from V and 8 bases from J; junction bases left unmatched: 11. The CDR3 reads CASSLGGGLGGYTF. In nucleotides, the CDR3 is TGTGCCAGCAGCCTCGGAGGGGGCCTGGGGGGCTACACCTTC. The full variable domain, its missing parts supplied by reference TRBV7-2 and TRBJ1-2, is GAGVSQSPSNKVTEKGKDVELRCDPISGHTALYWYRQSLGQGLEFLIYFQGNSAPDKSGLPSDRFSAERTGGSVSTLTIQRTQQEDSAVYLCASSLGGGLGGYTFGSGTRLTVV.

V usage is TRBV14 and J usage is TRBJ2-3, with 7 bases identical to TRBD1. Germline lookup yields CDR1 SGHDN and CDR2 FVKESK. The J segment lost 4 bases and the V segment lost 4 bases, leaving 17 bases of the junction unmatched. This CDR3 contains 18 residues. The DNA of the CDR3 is TGTGCCAGCAGCCCCTTCGGGGACAGCCTAAGGTGGGCAGATACGCAGTATTTT. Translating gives CASSPFGDSLRWADTQYF.

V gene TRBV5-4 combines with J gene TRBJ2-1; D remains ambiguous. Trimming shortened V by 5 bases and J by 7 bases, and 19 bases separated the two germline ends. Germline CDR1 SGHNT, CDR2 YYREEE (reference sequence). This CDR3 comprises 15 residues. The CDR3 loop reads CASRTDRFFWNEQFF. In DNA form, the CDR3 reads TGTGCCAGCAGAACGGATAGATTCTTTTGGAATGAGCAGTTCTTC.

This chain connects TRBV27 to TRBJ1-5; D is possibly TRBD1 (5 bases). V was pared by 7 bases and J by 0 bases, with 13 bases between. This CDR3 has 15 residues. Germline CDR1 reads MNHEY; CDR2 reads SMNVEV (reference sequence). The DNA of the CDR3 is TGTGCCAGCATGAGGGGACCTTATAGCAATCAGCCCCAGCATTTT. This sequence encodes CASMRGPYSNQPQHF.

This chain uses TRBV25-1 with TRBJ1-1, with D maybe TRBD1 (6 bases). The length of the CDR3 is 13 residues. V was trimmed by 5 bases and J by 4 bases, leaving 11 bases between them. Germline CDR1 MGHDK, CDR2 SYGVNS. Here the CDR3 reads CASSKTGPTEAFF. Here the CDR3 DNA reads TGTGCCAGCAGTAAGACAGGTCCCACTGAAGCTTTCTTT.

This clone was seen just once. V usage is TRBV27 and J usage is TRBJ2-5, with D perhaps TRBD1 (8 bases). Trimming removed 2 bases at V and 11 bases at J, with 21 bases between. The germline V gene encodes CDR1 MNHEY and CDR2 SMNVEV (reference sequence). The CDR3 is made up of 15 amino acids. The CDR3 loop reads CASSLGSQGAGEQYF. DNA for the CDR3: TGTGCCAGCAGTTTAGGCTCTCAGGGGGCGGGAGAGCAGTACTTC.

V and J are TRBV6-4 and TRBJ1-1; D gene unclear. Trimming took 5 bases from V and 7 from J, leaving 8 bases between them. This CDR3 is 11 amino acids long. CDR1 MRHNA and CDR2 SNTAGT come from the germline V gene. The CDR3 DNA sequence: TGTGCCAGCAGTATGGGCAGTGAAGCTTTCTTT. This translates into CASSMGSEAFF.